This entry concerns a single T cell receptor beta chain. The antigen is not known. The sample belongs to a study of CD8+ T cells in alopecia areata. Germline values: CDR1 MDHEN, CDR2 SYDVKM. V was pared by 5 bases and J by 11 bases, with 7 bases of the junction left unmatched. The CDR3 is made up of 12 amino acids. Study observations and caveats: Especially in alopecia totalis/universalis, lesional scalp showed greater clonality than normal scalp did.

Sequencing used cDNA as its template, made by extracting RNA and reverse transcribing it. Generated by immunoSEQ multiplex PCR, the TCRdb table keeps only in-frame clones and is missing some. The sample carries about 98,000 clones, under 45% recorded once. What was sequenced was CD4+ T cells sorted from blood. The rearrangement uses TRBV28 and TRBJ2-3, with 7 bases that match TRBD1. The receptor comes from a human donor with alopecia areata. The CDR3 spells CASSQTGTVQYF. As DNA, the CDR3 is TGTGCCAGCAGTCAAACCGGGACAGTGCAGTATTTT. The entire variable domain, with the rest obtained from reference TRBV28 and TRBJ2-3, is as follows: DVKVTQSSRYLVKRTGEKVFLECVQDMDHENMFWYRQDPGLGLRLIYFSYDVKMKEKGDIPEGYSVSREKKERFSLILESASTNQTSMYLCASSQTGTVQYFGPGTRLTVL.